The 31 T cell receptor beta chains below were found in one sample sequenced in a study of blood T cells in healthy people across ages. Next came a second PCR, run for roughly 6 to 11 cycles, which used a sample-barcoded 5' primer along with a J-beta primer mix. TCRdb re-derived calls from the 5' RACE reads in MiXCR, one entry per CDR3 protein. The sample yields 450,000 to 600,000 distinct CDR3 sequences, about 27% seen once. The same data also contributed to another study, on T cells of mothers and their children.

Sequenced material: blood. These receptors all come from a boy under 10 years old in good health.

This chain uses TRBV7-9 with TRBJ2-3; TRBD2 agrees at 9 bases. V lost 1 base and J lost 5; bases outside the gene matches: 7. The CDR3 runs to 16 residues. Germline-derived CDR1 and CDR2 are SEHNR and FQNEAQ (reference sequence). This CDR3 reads CASSLVAGGPVDTQYF. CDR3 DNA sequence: TGTGCCAGCAGCTTAGTCGCGGGAGGGCCGGTAGATACGCAGTATTTT. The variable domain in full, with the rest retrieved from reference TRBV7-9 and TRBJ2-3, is DTGVSQNPRHKITKRGQNVTFRCDPISEHNRLYWYRQTLGQGPEFLTYFQNEAQLEKSRLLSDRFSAERPKGSFSTLEIQRTEQGDSAMYLCASSLVAGGPVDTQYFGPGTRLTVL.

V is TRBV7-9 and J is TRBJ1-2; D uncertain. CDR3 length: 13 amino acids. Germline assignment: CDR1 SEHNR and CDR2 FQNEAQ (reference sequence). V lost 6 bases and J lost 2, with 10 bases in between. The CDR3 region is CASSSGSNYGYTF. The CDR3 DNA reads TGTGCCAGCAGTTCAGGCTCCAACTATGGCTACACCTTC.

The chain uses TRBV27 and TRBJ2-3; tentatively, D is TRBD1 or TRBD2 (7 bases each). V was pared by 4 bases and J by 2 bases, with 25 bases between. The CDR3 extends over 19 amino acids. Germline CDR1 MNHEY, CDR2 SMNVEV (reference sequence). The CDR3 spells CASSSSPRGLAVYTDTQYF. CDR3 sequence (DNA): TGTGCCAGCAGTTCCTCCCCAAGGGGGCTAGCGGTATACACAGATACGCAGTATTTT.

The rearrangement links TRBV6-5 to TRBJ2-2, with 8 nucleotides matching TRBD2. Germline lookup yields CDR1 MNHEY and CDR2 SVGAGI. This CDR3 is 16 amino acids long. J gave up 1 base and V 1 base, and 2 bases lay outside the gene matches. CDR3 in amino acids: CASSYLAGRNTGELFF. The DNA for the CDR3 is TGTGCCAGCAGTTACTTAGCGGGGAGGAACACCGGGGAGCTGTTTTTT.

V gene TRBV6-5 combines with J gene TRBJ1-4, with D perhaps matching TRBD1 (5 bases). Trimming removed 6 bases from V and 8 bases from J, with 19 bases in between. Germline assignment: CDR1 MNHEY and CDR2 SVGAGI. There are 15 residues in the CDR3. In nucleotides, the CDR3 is TGTGCCAGCAGAGAAGGCCCAGGGTTGTACGAAAAACTGTTTTTT. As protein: CASREGPGLYEKLFF.

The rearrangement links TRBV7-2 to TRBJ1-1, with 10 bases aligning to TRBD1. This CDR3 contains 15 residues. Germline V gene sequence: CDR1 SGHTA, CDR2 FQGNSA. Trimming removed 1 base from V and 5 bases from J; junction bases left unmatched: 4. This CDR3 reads CASSLGGTGVTEAFF. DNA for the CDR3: TGTGCCAGCAGCTTAGGGGGGACAGGGGTAACTGAAGCTTTCTTT.

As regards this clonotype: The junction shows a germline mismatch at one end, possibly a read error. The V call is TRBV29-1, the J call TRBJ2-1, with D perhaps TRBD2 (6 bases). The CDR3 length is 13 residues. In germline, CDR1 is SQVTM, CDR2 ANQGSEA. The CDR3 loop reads CSVAFRRDNEQFF. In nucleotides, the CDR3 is TGTAGCGTTGCCTTCCGGAGGGACAATGAGCAGTTCTTC.

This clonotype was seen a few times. CDR3 residues: CALGAAYEQYF. The CDR3 region has the DNA TGTGCCCTGGGGGCGGCCTACGAGCAGTACTTC. This chain links TRBV7-9 with TRBJ2-7, with TRBD1 as a possible D gene (6 bases). The CDR3 is 11 amino acids. Trimming stripped 11 bases from V and 2 bases from J, with 10 bases between. Germline V lookup: CDR1 SEHNR, CDR2 FQNEAQ (reference sequence). Variable domain in full (rest from reference TRBV7-9 and TRBJ2-7): DTGVSQNPRHKITKRGQNVTFRCDPISEHNRLYWYRQTLGQGPEFLTYFQNEAQLEKSRLLSDRFSAERPKGSFSTLEIQRTEQGDSAMYLCALGAAYEQYFGPGTRLTVT.

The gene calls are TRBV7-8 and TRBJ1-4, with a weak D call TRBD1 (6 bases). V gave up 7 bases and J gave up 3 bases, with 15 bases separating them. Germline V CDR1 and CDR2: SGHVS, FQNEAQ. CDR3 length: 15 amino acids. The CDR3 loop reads CASTSQGLANEKLFF. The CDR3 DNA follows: TGTGCCAGCACCTCACAGGGTCTAGCTAATGAAAAACTGTTTTTT.

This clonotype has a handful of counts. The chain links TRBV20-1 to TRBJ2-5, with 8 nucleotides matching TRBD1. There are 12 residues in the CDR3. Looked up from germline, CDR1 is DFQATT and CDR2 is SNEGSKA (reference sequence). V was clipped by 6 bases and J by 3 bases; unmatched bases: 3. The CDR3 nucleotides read TGCAGTGCGTCGGACAGGGAAGAGACCCAGTACTTC. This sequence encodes CSASDREETQYF.

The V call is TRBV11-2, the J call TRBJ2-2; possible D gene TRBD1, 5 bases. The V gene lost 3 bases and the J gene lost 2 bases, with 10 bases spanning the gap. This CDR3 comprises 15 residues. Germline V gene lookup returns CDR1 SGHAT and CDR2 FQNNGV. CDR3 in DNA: TGTGCCAGCAGCTTCCGACAGAAAAACACCGGGGAGCTGTTTTTT. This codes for CASSFRQKNTGELFF.

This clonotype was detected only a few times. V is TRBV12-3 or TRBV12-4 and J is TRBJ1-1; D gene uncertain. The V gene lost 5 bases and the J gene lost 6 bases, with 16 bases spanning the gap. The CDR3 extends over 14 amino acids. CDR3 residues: CASSLTHRKPEAFF. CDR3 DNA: TGTGCCAGCAGTCTTACCCACCGTAAACCTGAAGCTTTCTTT.

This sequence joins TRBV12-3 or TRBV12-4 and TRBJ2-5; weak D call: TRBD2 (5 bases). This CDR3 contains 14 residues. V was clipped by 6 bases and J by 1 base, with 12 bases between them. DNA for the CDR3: TGTGCCAGCAGCCCCCAGCGGACCCAAGAGACCCAGTACTTC. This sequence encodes CASSPQRTQETQYF.

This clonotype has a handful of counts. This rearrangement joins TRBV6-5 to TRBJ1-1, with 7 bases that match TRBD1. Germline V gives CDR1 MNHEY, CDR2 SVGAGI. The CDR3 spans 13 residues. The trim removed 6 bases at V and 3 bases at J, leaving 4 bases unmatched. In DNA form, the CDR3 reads TGTGCCAGCAGCCAGGGGGGGGACACTGAAGCTTTCTTT. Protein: CASSQGGDTEAFF.

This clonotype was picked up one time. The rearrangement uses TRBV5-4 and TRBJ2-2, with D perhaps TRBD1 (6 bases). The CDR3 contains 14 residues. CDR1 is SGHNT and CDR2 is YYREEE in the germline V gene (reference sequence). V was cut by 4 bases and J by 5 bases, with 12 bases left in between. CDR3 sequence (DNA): TGTGCCAGCAGCCCTAAGAGGGGGACCGGGGAGCTGTTTTTT. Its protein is CASSPKRGTGELFF.

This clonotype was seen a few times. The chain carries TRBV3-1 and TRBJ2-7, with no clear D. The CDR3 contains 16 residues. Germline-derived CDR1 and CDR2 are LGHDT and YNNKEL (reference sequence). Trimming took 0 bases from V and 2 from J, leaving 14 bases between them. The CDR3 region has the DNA TGTGCCAGCAGCCAAGAAAGACTCCTGAACCCCTACGAGCAGTACTTC. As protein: CASSQERLLNPYEQYF.

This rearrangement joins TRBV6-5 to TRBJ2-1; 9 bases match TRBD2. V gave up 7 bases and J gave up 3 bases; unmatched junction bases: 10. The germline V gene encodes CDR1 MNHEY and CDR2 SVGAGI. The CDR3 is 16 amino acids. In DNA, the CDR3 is TGTGCCAGCAACCCTAGGGGGACTAGCTTCTACAATGAGCAGTTCTTC. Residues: CASNPRGTSFYNEQFF.

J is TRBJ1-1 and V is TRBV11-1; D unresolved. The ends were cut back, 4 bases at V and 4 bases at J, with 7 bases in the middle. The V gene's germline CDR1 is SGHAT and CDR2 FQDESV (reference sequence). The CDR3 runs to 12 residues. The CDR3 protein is CASSSVTTEAFF. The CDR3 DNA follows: TGTGCCAGCAGCTCCGTTACCACTGAAGCTTTCTTT.

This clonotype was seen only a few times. This CDR3 is CASSDRDGSNQPQHF. The CDR3 DNA reads as TGTGCCAGCAGTGACAGGGACGGTAGCAATCAGCCCCAGCATTTT. The genes are TRBV6-6 and TRBJ1-5; 7 nucleotides align to TRBD1. V lost 5 bases, J lost 0 bases, and 4 bases stayed unmatched. The CDR3 has 15 amino acids. Germline V gene sequence: CDR1 MNHNY, CDR2 SVGAGI (reference sequence).

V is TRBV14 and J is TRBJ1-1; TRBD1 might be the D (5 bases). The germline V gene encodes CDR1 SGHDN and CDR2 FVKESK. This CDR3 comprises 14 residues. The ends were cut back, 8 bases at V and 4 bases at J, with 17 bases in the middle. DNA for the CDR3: TGTGCCAGCTCGTCAATTTGGGGGTCCACTGAAGCTTTCTTT. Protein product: CASSSIWGSTEAFF.

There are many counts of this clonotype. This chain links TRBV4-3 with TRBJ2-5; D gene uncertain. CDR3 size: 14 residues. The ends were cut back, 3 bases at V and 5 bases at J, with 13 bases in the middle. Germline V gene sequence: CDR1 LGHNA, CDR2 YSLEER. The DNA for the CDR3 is TGCGCCAGCAGCCAGCACCGGGCTGGGGAGACCCAGTACTTC. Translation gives CASSQHRAGETQYF.

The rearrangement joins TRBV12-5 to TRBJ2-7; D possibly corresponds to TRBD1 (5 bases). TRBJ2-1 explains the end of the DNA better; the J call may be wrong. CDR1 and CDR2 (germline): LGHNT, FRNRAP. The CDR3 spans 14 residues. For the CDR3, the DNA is TGTGCTAGTGGTTTGGGGGGCTCTTATCAAGAGCAGTTCTTC. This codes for CASGLGGSYQEQFF.

The DNA for the CDR3 is TGCAGTGCTAGAGAAGTCGGGTACAATGAGCAGTTCTTC. Its translation: CSAREVGYNEQFF. J is TRBJ2-1 and V is TRBV20-1; D call uncertain. This CDR3 has 13 amino acids. Trimming shortened V by 0 bases and J by 4 bases, and 7 bases separated the two germline ends. CDR1 is DFQATT and CDR2 is SNEGSKA in the germline V gene (reference sequence).

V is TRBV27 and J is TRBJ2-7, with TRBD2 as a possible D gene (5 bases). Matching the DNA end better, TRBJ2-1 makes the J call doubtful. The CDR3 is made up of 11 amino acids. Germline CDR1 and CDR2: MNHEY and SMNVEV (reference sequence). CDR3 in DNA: TGTGCCAGCAGCCAGCGGAATGAGCAGTTCTTC. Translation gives CASSQRNEQFF.

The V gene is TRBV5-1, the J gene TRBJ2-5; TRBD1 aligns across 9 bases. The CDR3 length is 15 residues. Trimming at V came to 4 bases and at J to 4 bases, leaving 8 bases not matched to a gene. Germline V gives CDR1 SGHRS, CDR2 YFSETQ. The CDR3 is CASSAGTGLGETQYF. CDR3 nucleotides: TGCGCCAGCAGCGCAGGGACAGGGTTAGGAGAGACCCAGTACTTC.

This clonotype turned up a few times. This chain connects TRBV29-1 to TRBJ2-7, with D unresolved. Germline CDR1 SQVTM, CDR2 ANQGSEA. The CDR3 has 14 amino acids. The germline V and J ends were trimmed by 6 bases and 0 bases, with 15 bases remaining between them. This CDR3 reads CSVLESVNSYEQYF. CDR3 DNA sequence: TGCAGCGTCCTAGAGAGCGTAAACTCCTACGAGCAGTACTTC.

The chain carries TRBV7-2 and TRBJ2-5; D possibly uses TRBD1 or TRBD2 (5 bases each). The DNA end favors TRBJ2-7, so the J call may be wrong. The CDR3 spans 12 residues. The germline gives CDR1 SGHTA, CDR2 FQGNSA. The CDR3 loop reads CASSFSGTEQYF. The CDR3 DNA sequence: TGTGCCAGCAGCTTTTCCGGGACCGAGCAGTACTTC.

CDR3 loop: CASSPTTGYLLETQYF. CDR3 in DNA: TGTGCCAGCAGCCCCACGACAGGGTATCTCCTAGAGACCCAGTACTTC. The chain combines TRBV14 with TRBJ2-5, with 7 bases fitting TRBD1. Germline V gene lookup returns CDR1 SGHDN and CDR2 FVKESK. This CDR3 has 16 residues. J lost 4 bases, V lost 4 bases, and 12 bases had no gene match.

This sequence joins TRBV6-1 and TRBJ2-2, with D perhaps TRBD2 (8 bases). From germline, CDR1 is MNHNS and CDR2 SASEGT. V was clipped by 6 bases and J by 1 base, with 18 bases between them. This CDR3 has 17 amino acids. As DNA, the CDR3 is TGTGCCAGCAGCGGGGGGGACAGACCTGTGAACACCGGGGAGCTGTTTTTT. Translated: CASSGGDRPVNTGELFF.

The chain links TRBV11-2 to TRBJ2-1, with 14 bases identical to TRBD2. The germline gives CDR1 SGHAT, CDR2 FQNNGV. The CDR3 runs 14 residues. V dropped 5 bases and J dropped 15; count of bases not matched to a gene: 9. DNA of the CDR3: TGTGCCAGCAGCCTTGGGGGACTAGCGGGGGCAGGGTTCTTC. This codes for CASSLGGLAGAGFF. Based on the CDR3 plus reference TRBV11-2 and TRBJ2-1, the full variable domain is EAGVAQSPRYKIIEKRQSVAFWCNPISGHATLYWYQQILGQGPKLLIQFQNNGVVDDSQLPKDRFSAERLKGVDSTLKIQPAKLEDSAVYLCASSLGGLAGAGFFGPGTRLTVL.

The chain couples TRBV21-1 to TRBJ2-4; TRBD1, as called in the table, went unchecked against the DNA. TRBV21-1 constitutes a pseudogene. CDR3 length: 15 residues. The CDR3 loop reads CASSPRGGGGNIQYF. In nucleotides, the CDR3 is TGTGCCAGCAGCCCCCGCGGTGGGGGGGGAAACATTCAGTACTTC.